Detailed here is one T cell receptor beta chain. Stated time point: before trial treatment. The therapy administered to donors comprised nivolumab, ipilimumab, aspirin, low-dose cyclophosphamide and low-dose radiotherapy. Tumors of eligible patients were advanced, solid and lacking tumor-infiltrating lymphocytes. This specimen comes from a study of low-dose radiotherapy and immunotherapy resistance in tumors. For the study at large: Cohort 1 received 0.5 Gy per fraction every 2 weeks, totaling 6.5 Gy. Administration of intravenous cyclophosphamide at 200 mg/m2 took place every two weeks, one day before radiation and immunotherapy.

Both TCRalpha and TCRbeta chains were reverse transcribed with V-gene-specific primers. TCR amplification used about 18 PCR cycles, a constant-region primer and a V-primer adapter. One entry per CDR3 protein, called by TCRdb with MiXCR from the reads. Found here are under 95,000 distinct CDR3 sequences, 15% to 20% of them singletons; the top ten hold 2.8%. With 5 bases clipped from V and 5 bases from J, the junction kept 11 bases outside the gene matches. Germline V lookup: CDR1 SGHTA, CDR2 FQGNSA. This CDR3 is 16 amino acids long. The chain carries TRBV7-2 and TRBJ1-4; 7 bases match TRBD1. The sample in question was PBMCs, obtained before treatment. The TCR comes from a male donor with prostate cancer. CDR3 residues: CASSPPGGRGNEKLFF. The DNA of the CDR3 is TGTGCCAGCAGCCCACCCGGGGGCAGGGGGAATGAAAAACTGTTTTTT.